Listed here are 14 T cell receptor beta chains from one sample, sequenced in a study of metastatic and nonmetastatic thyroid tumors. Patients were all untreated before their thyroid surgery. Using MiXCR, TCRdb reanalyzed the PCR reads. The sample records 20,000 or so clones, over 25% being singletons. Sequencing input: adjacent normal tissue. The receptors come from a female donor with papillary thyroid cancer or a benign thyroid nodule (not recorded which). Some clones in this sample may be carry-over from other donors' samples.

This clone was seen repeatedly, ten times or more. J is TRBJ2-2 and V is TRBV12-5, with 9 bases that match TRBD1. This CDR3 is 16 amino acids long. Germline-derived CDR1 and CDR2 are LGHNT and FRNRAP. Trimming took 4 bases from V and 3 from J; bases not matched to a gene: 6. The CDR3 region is CASGSENRGHTGELFF. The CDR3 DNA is TGTGCTAGTGGTTCCGAAAACAGGGGGCACACCGGGGAGCTGTTTTTT.

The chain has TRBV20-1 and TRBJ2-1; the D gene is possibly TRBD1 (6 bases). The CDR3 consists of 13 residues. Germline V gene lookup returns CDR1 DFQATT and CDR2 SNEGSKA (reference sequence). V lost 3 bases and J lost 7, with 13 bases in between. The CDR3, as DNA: TGCAGTGCTAGTGAGGGGCAGGGGAATGAGCAGTTCTTC. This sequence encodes CSASEGQGNEQFF.

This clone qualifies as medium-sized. The DNA of the CDR3 is TGTGCTAGTGGTCTGGGGTCCGGGACTAGCAGGTACGAGCAGTACTTC. This translates into CASGLGSGTSRYEQYF. V usage is TRBV12-5 and J usage is TRBJ2-7; TRBD2 agrees at 9 bases. The length of the CDR3 is 16 residues. The trim removed 5 bases at V and 4 bases at J, leaving 12 bases unmatched. Germline V CDR1 and CDR2: LGHNT, FRNRAP.

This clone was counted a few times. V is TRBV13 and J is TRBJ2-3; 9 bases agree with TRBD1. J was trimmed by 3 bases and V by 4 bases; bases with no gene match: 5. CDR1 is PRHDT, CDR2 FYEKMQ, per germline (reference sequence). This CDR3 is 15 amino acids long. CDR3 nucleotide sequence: TGTGCCAGCAGCTCTACCGGGACAGGGACAGATACGCAGTATTTT. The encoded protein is CASSSTGTGTDTQYF. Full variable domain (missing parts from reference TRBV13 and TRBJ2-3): AAGVIQSPRHLIKEKRETATLKCYPIPRHDTVYWYQQGPGQDPQFLISFYEKMQSDKGSIPDRFSAQQFSDYHSELNMSSLELGDSALYFCASSSTGTGTDTQYFGPGTRLTVL.

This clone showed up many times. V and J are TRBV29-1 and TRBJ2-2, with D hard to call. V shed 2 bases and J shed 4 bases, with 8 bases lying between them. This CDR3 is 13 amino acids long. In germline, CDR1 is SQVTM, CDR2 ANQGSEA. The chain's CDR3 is CSVEKVGTGELFF. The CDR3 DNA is TGCAGCGTTGAAAAGGTCGGCACCGGGGAGCTGTTTTTT.

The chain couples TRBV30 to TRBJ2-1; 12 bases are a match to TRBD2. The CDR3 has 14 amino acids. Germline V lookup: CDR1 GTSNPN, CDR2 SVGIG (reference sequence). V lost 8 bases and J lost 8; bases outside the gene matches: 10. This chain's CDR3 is CALSTSGGIDEQFF. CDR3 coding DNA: TGTGCCCTCTCTACTAGCGGGGGGATCGATGAGCAGTTCTTC.

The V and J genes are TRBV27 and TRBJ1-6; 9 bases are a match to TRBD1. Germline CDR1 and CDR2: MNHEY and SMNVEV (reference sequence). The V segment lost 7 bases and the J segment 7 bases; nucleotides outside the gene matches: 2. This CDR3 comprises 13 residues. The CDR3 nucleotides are TGTGCCAGCAAGGGACAGGGAAATTCACCCCTCCACTTT. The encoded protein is CASKGQGNSPLHF.

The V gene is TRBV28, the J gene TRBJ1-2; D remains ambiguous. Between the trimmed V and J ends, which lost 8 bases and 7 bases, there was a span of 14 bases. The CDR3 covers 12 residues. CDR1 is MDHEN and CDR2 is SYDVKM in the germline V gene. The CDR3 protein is CASSKGKRGYTF. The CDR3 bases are TGTGCCAGCTCAAAGGGTAAACGTGGCTACACCTTC.

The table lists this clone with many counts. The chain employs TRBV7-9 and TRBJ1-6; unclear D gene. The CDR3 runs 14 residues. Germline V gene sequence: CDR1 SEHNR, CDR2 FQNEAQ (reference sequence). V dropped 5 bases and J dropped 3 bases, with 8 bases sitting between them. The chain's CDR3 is CASSLLNYNSPLHF. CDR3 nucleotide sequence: TGTGCCAGCAGCCTCCTTAACTATAATTCACCCCTCCACTTT.

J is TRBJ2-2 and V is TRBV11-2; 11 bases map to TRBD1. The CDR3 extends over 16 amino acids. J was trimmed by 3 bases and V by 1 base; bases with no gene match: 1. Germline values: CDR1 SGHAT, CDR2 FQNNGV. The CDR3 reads CASSLGDRGYTGELFF. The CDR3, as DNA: TGTGCCAGCAGCTTAGGGGACAGGGGGTACACCGGGGAGCTGTTTTTT.

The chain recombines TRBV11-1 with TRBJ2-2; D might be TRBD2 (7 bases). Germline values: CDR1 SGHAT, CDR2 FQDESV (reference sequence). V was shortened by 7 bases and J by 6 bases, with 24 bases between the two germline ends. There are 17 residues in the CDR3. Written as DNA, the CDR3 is TGTGCCAGCACCTCCCGGGGGGCGGGAGTTCTATCCGGGGAGCTGTTTTTT. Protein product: CASTSRGAGVLSGELFF.

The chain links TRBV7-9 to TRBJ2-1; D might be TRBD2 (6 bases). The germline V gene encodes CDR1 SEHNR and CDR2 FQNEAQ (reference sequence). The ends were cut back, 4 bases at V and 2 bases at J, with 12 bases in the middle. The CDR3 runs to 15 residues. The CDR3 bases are TGTGCCAGCAGCTGCAGGGACTGGGCCTACAATGAGCAGTTCTTC. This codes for CASSCRDWAYNEQFF.

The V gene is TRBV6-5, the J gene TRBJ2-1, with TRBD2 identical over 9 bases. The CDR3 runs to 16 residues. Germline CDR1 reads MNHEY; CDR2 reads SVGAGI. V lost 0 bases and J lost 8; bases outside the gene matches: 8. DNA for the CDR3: TGTGCCAGCAGTTACTCCCCAGCGGGAGGCCCGTATGAGCAGTTCTTC. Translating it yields CASSYSPAGGPYEQFF.

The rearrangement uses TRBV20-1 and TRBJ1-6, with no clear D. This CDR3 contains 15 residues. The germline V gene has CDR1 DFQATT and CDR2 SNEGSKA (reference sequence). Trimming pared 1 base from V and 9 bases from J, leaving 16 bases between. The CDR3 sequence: CSARGLLRSASPLHF. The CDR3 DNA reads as TGCAGTGCTAGAGGACTACTACGCTCTGCTTCACCCCTCCACTTT.